This T cell receptor (beta chain) was retrieved from a study of cytomegalovirus exposure and HLA in healthy donors. The study, taken as a whole, reports: By a later analysis, the bulk of CMV-associated TCR beta chains appeared HLA-restricted.

J gave up 4 bases and V 6 bases, and 3 bases lay outside the gene matches. The CDR3 length is 14 residues. Germline V gives CDR1 SNHLY, CDR2 FYNNEI. PCR was performed using 60 Vbeta and 13 Jbeta primers. The protocol was immunoSEQ multiplex PCR, while the TCRdb copy is restricted to in-frame clones and leaves out a portion. Of over 150,000 clones detected, about four fifths appear once; the ten largest clones hold around 14%. For this clone: What it binds is not known.

The sequenced material came from PBMCs. This chain uses TRBV2 with TRBJ2-7, with 13 bases that match TRBD2. The receptor comes from a woman aged 45-65 years in good health and CMV-seronegative. The CDR3 nucleotides are TGTGCCAGCAGGGTACTAGCGGGGGGGTACGAGCAGTACTTC. Its protein is CASRVLAGGYEQYF.